This TCR beta chain was observed in a study of shared clonotypes between healthy human individuals. The overall study: For every donor, three CD4 naive, three CD4 memory, two CD8 naive and one CD8 memory plates were used.

The authors divided CD4+ cells into CD45RA+ naive and CD45RA-negative memory subsets. The CDR3 is made up of 16 amino acids. J was trimmed by 2 bases and V by 0 bases; bases with no gene match: 5. Germline assignment: CDR1 MNHNS and CDR2 SASEGT. In the original workflow: ImmunoSEQ only sent back junction sequences with no quality scores, so filtering was done differently. Clones were read by immunoSEQ multiplex PCR, and TCRdb kept only the in-frame ones, dropping some. That table gives V, J and clone size, and the DNA gave D and trimming. The sample lists about 360,000 clones; 73% were seen once. Comments on this clone: Its antigen is unknown.

Study-level points and caveats: In the sorted subsets, rarefaction showed sequencing was incomplete despite large depth.

The chain links TRBV6-1 to TRBJ2-3, with 7 bases lining up with TRBD1. The sample taken for sequencing was memory CD4+ T cells sorted from blood. Subset: CD45RA-negative fraction. The sequence derives from a man aged 25-45 years in good health. CDR3 residues: CASSEAGGGITDTQYF. Written as DNA, the CDR3 is TGTGCCAGCAGTGAAGCAGGGGGCGGTATCACAGATACGCAGTATTTT.